This TCR beta chain was found in a study of molecular identifiers for immune sequencing clone quantification. Background on the study: Replicate RNA came from about 20,000 or 100,000 naive CD8 cells and was split five ways, and four parts were sequenced. Findings of the study overall: Clones that exceeded 20 RNA copies held over 99% of effector molecules, yet under 1% in naive cells.

This clonotype is a singleton in its sample. What it recognizes is unknown. Sorting was used to obtain naive CD8 T cells (CD8+CD4-CCR7+CD45RA+). V was trimmed by 1 base and J by 2 bases, leaving 16 bases between them. The CDR3 loop spans 17 amino acids. The germline V gene encodes CDR1 LGHNA and CDR2 YSLEER. The bulk TCR libraries were made with methods described before and with listed TCR primers. One entry per CDR3 protein, called by TCRdb with MiXCR from the PCR reads. The sample carries roughly 100,000 distinct CDR3 sequences, 30% to 35% recorded once. The receptor's source is a human donor in good health. Some libraries in this study had Jurkat cell RNA spiked in. This sequence joins TRBV4-3 and TRBJ2-3; D is perhaps TRBD2 (6 bases). The specimen was naive CD8+ T cells from blood, with Jurkat cell RNA spiked in. Subset meaning: FACS-sorted CD8+CD4-CCR7+CD45RA+ naive T cells. Here the CDR3 DNA reads TGCGCCAGCAGCCAAGGCCCCCCTAGCGACCACACAGATACGCAGTATTTT. This sequence encodes CASSQGPPSDHTDTQYF.